A single T cell receptor (beta chain) is shown here with its context. This clone's antigen is unknown. Base qualities are not at hand, and no much larger clone is one base apart. The immunoSEQ kit was used, according to the manufacturer's recommendations, to generate TCR beta libraries from genomic DNA. Library preparation used a first multiplex PCR with proprietary primers, then a second PCR adding unique barcodes, with bead cleanups after each round. A positive control reaction and a negative control reaction, both provided in the kit, were run with every batch of samples. The final libraries underwent checking on an Agilent 4200 TapeStation D1000 ScreenTape, volumetric pooling, and quantification by qPCR. An Illumina NextSeq500 fitted with a MidOutput 150-cycle cartridge performed the sequencing, running 156 Read1 cycles and 15 Index1 cycles with the kit's custom primers. The pooled library was loaded at 0.75 to 1 pM, with an approximately 20% PhiX control spiked in. Processing in the source paper ran as follows. Vendor-processed data were analyzed in R, and a clonotype was defined as all T cells sharing the same CDR3 nucleotide sequence. For clone abundance analyses, frequencies were normalized to the 10,000 most abundant clones in each sample. Public T cell clones, averaging fewer than five per sample, were removed before analysis. An abundance difference of at least 32-fold between compartments was the criterion for calling clonotypes tumor-enriched or baseline blood-enriched. A beta-binomial differential abundance model was used to identify clonotypes that were expanded or contracted between blood time points. Tumor-blood repertoire similarity was measured with the Baroni-Urbani and Buser coefficient, and groups were compared using two-tailed Wilcoxon tests in R. The clones in this table, taken by TCRdb from immuneACCESS, are in-frame only. Not every clone is retained; where verified, under half of the shortfall comes from an unresolved V gene, and the cause of the rest is unknown. For V, J and clone size, that table is used; D and trimming come from the DNA. The sample table lists about 21,000 clones, about 80% of them with a count of one. 35% to 45% of the sample is in the top ten clones.

Explained via the paper, the time point label denotes: baseline pretreatment blood. What this sample's treatment or condition label stands for: 15 Gy SBRT to primary tumor, nephrectomy 4 weeks later. To follow tumor-enriched clonotypes, peripheral blood was collected serially from radiation-treated patients at baseline and again at 2 weeks and 4 weeks after SBRT. All patients had renal cell carcinoma with clear cell pathology. The QIAamp DNA Blood Mini Kit (Qiagen) was used to prepare genomic DNA for TCR sequencing. Samples were included in the analyses only if all quality control checks were passed. This specimen comes from a study of radiation and T cells in renal cell carcinoma (TCRdb year 2020). For the study in its entirety: Samples came from a clinical trial, in which primary renal cell carcinomas received 15 Gy stereotactic body radiation therapy followed by nephrectomy 4 weeks later. Across all 50 or so samples, 4 million to 5 million unique CDR3 nucleotide sequences encoding about 2.4 million unique CDR3 amino acid sequences were identified. In total, 50 to 60 samples, comprising around 25 tumors and some 27 peripheral blood samples, were subjected to TCR beta sequencing. General study outcomes and caveats: Top tumor clonotypes rose in blood from baseline to 2 weeks post-radiation, then contracted by 4 weeks, suggesting transient expansion of tumor-resident clones. Because no pretreatment tumor biopsies were available, whether clonotypes were present in the tumor at baseline could not be determined. Tracking of blood repertoire dynamics stopped at approximately four weeks after treatment, with no follow-up past that point. Because the trial had a single-armed design, the trial could not examine how radiation dose or scheduling affected the TCR repertoire.

From the cysteine up to the phenylalanine, the CDR3 has a length of 13 residues. Of the read, only the CDR3 DNA is kept; its 39 bases are in frame from base 1. CDR1 ENHRY and CDR2 SYGVKD are derived from the germline V gene. Trimming costs V 1 base and J 7 bases, and their ends lie 9 bases apart. The chain was built from TRBV10-3 and TRBJ2-3; the D gene is unclear. The sequencing here drew on blood, taken from a patient whose treatment included radiotherapy and nephrectomy. This TCR was sampled from a man between 60 and 75 years old with renal cell carcinoma. The CDR3 amino acid sequence is: CAISEFDSNTQYF. The DNA sequence reads TGTGCCATCAGTGAGTTTGACTCAAATACGCAGTATTTT.